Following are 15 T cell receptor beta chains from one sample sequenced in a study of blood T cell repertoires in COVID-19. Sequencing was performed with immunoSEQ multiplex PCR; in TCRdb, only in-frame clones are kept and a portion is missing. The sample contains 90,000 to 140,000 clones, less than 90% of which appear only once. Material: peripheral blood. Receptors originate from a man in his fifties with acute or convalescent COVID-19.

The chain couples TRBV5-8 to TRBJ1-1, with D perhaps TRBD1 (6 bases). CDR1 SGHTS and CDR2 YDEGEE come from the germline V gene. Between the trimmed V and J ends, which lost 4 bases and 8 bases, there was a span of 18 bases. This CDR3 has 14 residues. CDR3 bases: TGTGCCAGCAGCGACAAACAGGGTTTCGGGGAAGCTTTCTTT. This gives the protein CASSDKQGFGEAFF.

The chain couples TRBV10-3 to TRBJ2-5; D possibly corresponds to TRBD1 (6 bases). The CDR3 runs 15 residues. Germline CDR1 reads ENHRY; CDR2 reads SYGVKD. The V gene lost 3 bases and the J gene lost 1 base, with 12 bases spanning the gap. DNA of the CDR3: TGTGCCATCAGTGAAGTGGGGGCAGCCCAAGAGACCCAGTACTTC. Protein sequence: CAISEVGAAQETQYF.

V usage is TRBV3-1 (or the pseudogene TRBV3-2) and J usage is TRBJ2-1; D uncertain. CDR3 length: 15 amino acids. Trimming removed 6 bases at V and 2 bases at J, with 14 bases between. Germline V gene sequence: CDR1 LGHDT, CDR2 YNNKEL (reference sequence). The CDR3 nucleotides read TGTGCCAGCAGTCCTGGGCAGTCGCCCTACAATGAGCAGTTCTTC. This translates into CASSPGQSPYNEQFF.

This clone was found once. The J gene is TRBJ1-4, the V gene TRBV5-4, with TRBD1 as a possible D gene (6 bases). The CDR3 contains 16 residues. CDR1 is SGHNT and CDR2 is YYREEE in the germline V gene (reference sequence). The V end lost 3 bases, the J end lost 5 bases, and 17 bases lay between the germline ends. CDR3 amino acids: CASSSQAGQTNEKLFF. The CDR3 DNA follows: TGTGCCAGCAGCTCCCAGGCCGGACAGACAAATGAAAAACTGTTTTTT.

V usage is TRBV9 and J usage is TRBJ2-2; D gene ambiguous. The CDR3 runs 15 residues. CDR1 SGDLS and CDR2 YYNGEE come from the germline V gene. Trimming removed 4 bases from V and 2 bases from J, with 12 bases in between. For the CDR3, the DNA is TGTGCCAGCAGCTTCAGATCCACAAACACCGGGGAGCTGTTTTTT. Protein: CASSFRSTNTGELFF.

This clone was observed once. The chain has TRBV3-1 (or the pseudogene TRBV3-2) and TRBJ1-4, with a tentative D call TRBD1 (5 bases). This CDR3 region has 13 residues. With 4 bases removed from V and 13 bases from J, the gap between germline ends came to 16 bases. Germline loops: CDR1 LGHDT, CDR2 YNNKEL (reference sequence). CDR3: CASSLKRAQGLFF. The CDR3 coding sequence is TGTGCCAGCAGCCTAAAGCGCGCCCAGGGACTGTTTTTT.

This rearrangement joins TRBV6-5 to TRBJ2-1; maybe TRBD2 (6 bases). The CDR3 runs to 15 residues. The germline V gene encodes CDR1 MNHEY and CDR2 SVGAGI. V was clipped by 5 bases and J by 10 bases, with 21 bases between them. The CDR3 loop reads CASSNPGTQGREQFF. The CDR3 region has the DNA TGTGCCAGCAGTAACCCCGGGACTCAGGGAAGAGAGCAGTTCTTC.

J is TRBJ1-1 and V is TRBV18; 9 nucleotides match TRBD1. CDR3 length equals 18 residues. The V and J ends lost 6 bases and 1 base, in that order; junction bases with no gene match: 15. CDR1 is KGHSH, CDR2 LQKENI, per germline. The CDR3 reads CASSPGQGTFGGNTEAFF. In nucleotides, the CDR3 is TGTGCCAGCTCCCCGGGACAGGGCACCTTCGGGGGGAACACTGAAGCTTTCTTT.

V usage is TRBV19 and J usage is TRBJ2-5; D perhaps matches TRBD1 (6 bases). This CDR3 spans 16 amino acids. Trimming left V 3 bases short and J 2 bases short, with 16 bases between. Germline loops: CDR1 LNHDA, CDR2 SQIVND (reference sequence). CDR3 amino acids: CASSIGTRDTQETQYF. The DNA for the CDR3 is TGTGCCAGTAGTATCGGGACCCGGGACACTCAAGAGACCCAGTACTTC.

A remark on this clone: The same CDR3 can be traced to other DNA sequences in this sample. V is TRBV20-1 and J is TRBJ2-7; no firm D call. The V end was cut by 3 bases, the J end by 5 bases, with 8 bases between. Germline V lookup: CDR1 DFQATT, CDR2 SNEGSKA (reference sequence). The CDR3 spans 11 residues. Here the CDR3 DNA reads TGCAGTGCTAGTTCTGGCCACGAGCAGTACTTC. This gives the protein CSASSGHEQYF.

The CDR3 here is CATRAGGFTGELFF. CDR3 DNA: TGCGCCACCCGAGCGGGAGGGTTCACCGGGGAGCTGTTTTTT. The genes are TRBV5-1 and TRBJ2-2, with 10 bases that match TRBD2. The CDR3 contains 14 residues. The germline V gene has CDR1 SGHRS and CDR2 YFSETQ. V trimming: 9 bases; J trimming: 4 bases; junction bases outside the gene matches: 6.

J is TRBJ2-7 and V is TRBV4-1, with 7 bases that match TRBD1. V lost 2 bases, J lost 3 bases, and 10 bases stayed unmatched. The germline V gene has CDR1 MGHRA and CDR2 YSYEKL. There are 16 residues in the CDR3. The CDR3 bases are TGCGCCAGCAGCCAAACGGGACAGACCAAAATCTACGAGCAGTACTTC. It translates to CASSQTGQTKIYEQYF.

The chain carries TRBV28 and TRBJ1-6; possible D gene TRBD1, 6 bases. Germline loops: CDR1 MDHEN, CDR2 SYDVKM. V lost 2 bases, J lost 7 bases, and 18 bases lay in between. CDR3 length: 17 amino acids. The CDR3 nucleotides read TGTGCCAGCAGTTTAGGGGTTAGGGGGGGGCGGAATTCACCCCTCCACTTT. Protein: CASSLGVRGGRNSPLHF.

CDR3 loop: CASSQETVATNEKLFF. DNA of the CDR3: TGTGCCAGCAGCCAAGAGACAGTCGCAACTAATGAAAAACTGTTTTTT. The rearrangement joins TRBV3-1 (or the pseudogene TRBV3-2) to TRBJ1-4, with TRBD1 as a possible D gene (5 bases). V was trimmed by 0 bases and J by 0 bases, leaving 8 bases between them. Germline V gene lookup returns CDR1 LGHDT and CDR2 YNNKEL (reference sequence). The CDR3 is 16 residues long.

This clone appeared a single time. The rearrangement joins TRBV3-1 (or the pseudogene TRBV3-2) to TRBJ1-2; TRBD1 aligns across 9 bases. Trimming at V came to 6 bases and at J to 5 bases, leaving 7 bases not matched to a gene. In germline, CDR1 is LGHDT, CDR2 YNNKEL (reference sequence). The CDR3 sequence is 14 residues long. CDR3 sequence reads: CASRLGQGGYGYTF. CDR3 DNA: TGTGCCAGCAGACTGGGACAGGGAGGGTATGGCTACACCTTC.